This TCR beta chain was captured by sequencing in a study of blood T cell repertoires in COVID-19. The overall study: The study drew acute and convalescent COVID-19 samples from the United States, Italy and Spain. T cells, B-cell-depleted T cells, or PBMCs supplied cDNA or gDNA.

In the original processing: Reference gene primers were amplified, and this amplification served to estimate nucleated cell counts. The repertoire was sequenced with immunoSEQ multiplex PCR; TCRdb's copy has only in-frame clones and lacks some. V and J calls plus clone size are reproduced from that table; the DNA served to infer D and trimming. Of around 36,000 clones in the sample, about 85% are singletons; the top ten hold about 4.6%. Germline V CDR1 and CDR2: LNHDA, SQIVND (reference sequence). This CDR3 contains 15 residues. The J segment lost 9 bases and the V segment lost 7 bases, leaving 10 bases of the junction unmatched.

This receptor was obtained from a man aged 55 to 69 with acute or convalescent COVID-19. The sequenced material came from peripheral blood. The chain employs TRBV19 and TRBJ2-1; 12 bases align to TRBD2. CDR3 region: CASTKARTSGVEQFF. DNA of the CDR3: TGTGCCAGTACCAAAGCTCGGACTAGCGGGGTTGAGCAGTTCTTC.